The 25 T cell receptor beta chains reported below all come from one sample, sequenced in a study of beta chain features in type 1 diabetes. The sequenced template was cDNA made from the entire isolated RNA. Data came from immunoSEQ multiplex PCR; TCRdb stores just in-frame clones and leaves some out. Of about 620,000 clones in the sample, 15% to 18% were seen once. The source material was naive CD4+ T cells from blood. Source of these receptors: a man between 18 and 35 years old in good health.

This clone was seen only a few times. This rearrangement joins TRBV29-1 to TRBJ2-2; D unclear. The germline V gene encodes CDR1 SQVTM and CDR2 ANQGSEA. The V end lost 2 bases, the J end lost 8 bases, and 12 bases lay between the germline ends. The CDR3 is made up of 13 amino acids. The CDR3 bases are TGCAGCGTTGAACCCCTCATGGGGGGGGAGCTGTTTTTT. As protein: CSVEPLMGGELFF.

This clone came up a few times. V and J are TRBV5-6 and TRBJ1-5; the match to TRBD1 covers 8 bases. CDR1 and CDR2 from the germline V gene are SGHDT and YYEEEE. The CDR3 totals 16 residues. V trimming: 4 bases; J trimming: 0 bases; junction bases outside the gene matches: 6. For the CDR3, the DNA is TGTGCCAGCAGCCTGGGACAGGTCTATAGCAATCAGCCCCAGCATTTT. Its translation: CASSLGQVYSNQPQHF.

CDR3 coding DNA: TGTGCCACCAGCACCCGACAGGGGGCCTACGAGCAGTACTTC. Encoded protein: CATSTRQGAYEQYF. The genes are TRBV15 and TRBJ2-7; 9 bases line up with TRBD1. The CDR3 consists of 14 residues. Germline V lookup: CDR1 LNHNV, CDR2 YYDKDF (reference sequence). With V trimmed by 4 bases and J by 2 bases, 3 bases remained unmatched.

The chain carries TRBV29-1 and TRBJ2-3, with TRBD2 identical over 9 bases. CDR1 and CDR2 from the germline V gene are SQVTM and ANQGSEA. The CDR3 has 16 residues. J lost 2 bases, V lost 6 bases, and 12 bases had no gene match. The DNA for the CDR3 is TGCAGCGTCGCGAGGCGACTAGCGGCGATCACAGATACGCAGTATTTT. This encodes CSVARRLAAITDTQYF.

A few counts support this clone. The chain links TRBV15 to TRBJ1-2; D may be TRBD1 (6 bases). The V end was cut by 5 bases, the J end by 4 bases, with 14 bases between. The CDR3 totals 14 residues. The germline V gene has CDR1 LNHNV and CDR2 YYDKDF (reference sequence). The CDR3 DNA reads TGTGCCACCAGCTTCTATGGACAGCCCTATGGCTACACCTTC. It yields the protein CATSFYGQPYGYTF. The full variable domain, rest sourced from reference TRBV15 and TRBJ1-2, is DAMVIQNPRYQVTQFGKPVTLSCSQTLNHNVMYWYQQKSSQAPKLLFHYYDKDFNNEADTPDNFQSRRPNTSFCFLDIRSPGLGDTAMYLCATSFYGQPYGYTFGSGTRLTVV.

This chain uses TRBV7-9 with TRBJ2-7; the D is unclear. Germline CDR1 and CDR2: SEHNR and FQNEAQ (reference sequence). Trimming took 5 bases from V and 4 from J, leaving 6 bases between them. The CDR3 consists of 11 residues. Written as DNA, the CDR3 is TGTGCCAGCAGCCCCAATTACGAGCAGTACTTC. Amino acid sequence: CASSPNYEQYF. Full variable domain (remainder filled in from reference TRBV7-9 and TRBJ2-7): DTGVSQNPRHKITKRGQNVTFRCDPISEHNRLYWYRQTLGQGPEFLTYFQNEAQLEKSRLLSDRFSAERPKGSFSTLEIQRTEQGDSAMYLCASSPNYEQYFGPGTRLTVT.

This clone was counted only a few times. This rearrangement joins TRBV19 to TRBJ2-1; D is unclear. Trimming left V 3 bases short and J 9 bases short, with 12 bases between. This CDR3 is 13 amino acids long. CDR1 and CDR2 from the germline V gene are LNHDA and SQIVND (reference sequence). As DNA, the CDR3 is TGTGCCAGTAGTATTTCTGTTGTCGGTGAGCAGTTCTTC. Its protein is CASSISVVGEQFF.

The J gene is TRBJ2-2, the V gene TRBV19; tentative D call: TRBD2 (6 bases). Germline-derived CDR1 and CDR2 are LNHDA and SQIVND (reference sequence). The CDR3 is 13 amino acids. V was cut by 7 bases and J by 3 bases, with 9 bases left in between. The CDR3 bases are TGTGCCAGTAAAGGGACTGACACCGGGGAGCTGTTTTTT. It specifies CASKGTDTGELFF.

A few counts support this clone. The genes are TRBV27 and TRBJ2-1; 12 positions agree with TRBD1. Per germline, CDR1 MNHEY and CDR2 SMNVEV (reference sequence). CDR3 length: 13 amino acids. V shed 5 bases, J shed 11 bases, and the junction held 4 bases outside the gene matches. As DNA, the CDR3 is TGTGCCAGCAGTCCGGGACAGGGGGCTAAGCAGTTCTTC. Its protein is CASSPGQGAKQFF.

The chain carries TRBV4-2 and TRBJ2-2; D not resolved. Trimming pared 1 base from V and 6 bases from J, leaving 12 bases between. The germline CDR1 and CDR2 sequences are LGHNA and YNFKEQ. This CDR3 region has 15 residues. The CDR3, as DNA: TGTGCCAGCAGCCAAGGGGCGAGCCTTCCCGGGGAGCTGTTTTTT. Protein product: CASSQGASLPGELFF.

The table lists this clone with a few counts. The rearrangement uses TRBV11-1 and TRBJ2-2, with D perhaps TRBD2 (7 bases). Germline V gene data show CDR1 as SGHAT and CDR2 as FQDESV (reference sequence). The V end lost 4 bases, the J end lost 7 bases, and 16 bases lay between the germline ends. The CDR3 is 15 amino acids. CDR3 residues: CASSYFGGPVGELFF. CDR3 nucleotides: TGTGCCAGCAGCTACTTCGGGGGGCCCGTCGGGGAGCTGTTTTTT. The full variable domain, its missing parts supplied by reference TRBV11-1 and TRBJ2-2, is EAEVAQSPRYKITEKSQAVAFWCDPISGHATLYWYRQILGQGPELLVQFQDESVVDDSQLPKDRFSAERLKGVDSTLKIQPAELGDSAMYLCASSYFGGPVGELFFGEGSRLTVL.

This clone was detected a few times. The J gene is TRBJ1-2, the V gene TRBV9, with TRBD1 identical over 10 bases. The CDR3 totals 15 residues. The V segment lost 0 bases and the J segment 5 bases; nucleotides outside the gene matches: 4. Germline V lookup: CDR1 SGDLS, CDR2 YYNGEE. The CDR3 loop is CASSVEDRGPYGYTF. CDR3 coding DNA: TGTGCCAGCAGCGTAGAAGACAGGGGGCCGTATGGCTACACCTTC.

V gene TRBV18 combines with J gene TRBJ1-2; 8 bases are a match to TRBD1. Germline V gene lookup returns CDR1 KGHSH and CDR2 LQKENI. V trimming: 5 bases; J trimming: 8 bases; junction bases outside the gene matches: 10. The CDR3 totals 14 residues. Written as DNA, the CDR3 is TGTGCCAGCTCAGCCGACAGGGGAGTAGGCGGCTACACCTTC. Translating gives CASSADRGVGGYTF.

The chain recombines TRBV4-2 with TRBJ1-3; a weak D match, TRBD1 (5 bases). Germline assignment: CDR1 LGHNA and CDR2 YNFKEQ. This CDR3 has 16 amino acids. The V end was cut by 4 bases, the J end by 0 bases, with 13 bases between. The CDR3 DNA sequence: TGTGCCAGCAGCCCACACGGGACGGCCTCTGGAAACACCATATATTTT. It translates to CASSPHGTASGNTIYF.

There are a few counts of this clone. This chain joins TRBV9 and TRBJ2-2; D may be TRBD1 (6 bases). Per the germline V gene, CDR1 is SGDLS and CDR2 is YYNGEE. This CDR3 comprises 15 residues. V was trimmed by 1 base and J by 6 bases, leaving 13 bases between them. CDR3 DNA: TGTGCCAGCAGCGTAAGATCAGGGGTAGCCGGGGAGCTGTTTTTT. Its translation is CASSVRSGVAGELFF.

V and J are TRBV28 and TRBJ1-6; TRBD1 aligns across 7 bases. The CDR3 is 14 amino acids. Germline assignment: CDR1 MDHEN and CDR2 SYDVKM. After removal of 6 bases from V and 10 bases from J, the junction contained 9 bases not matched to a gene. CDR3 in amino acids: CASSPGQRSSPLHF. In DNA, the CDR3 is TGTGCCAGCAGCCCGGGACAGAGGTCCTCACCCCTCCACTTT. The full variable domain, its missing parts supplied by reference TRBV28 and TRBJ1-6, is DVKVTQSSRYLVKRTGEKVFLECVQDMDHENMFWYRQDPGLGLRLIYFSYDVKMKEKGDIPEGYSVSREKKERFSLILESASTNQTSMYLCASSPGQRSSPLHFGNGTRLTVT.

The chain carries TRBV29-1 and TRBJ2-6; 9 bases are a match to TRBD2. The CDR3 runs 12 residues. Germline CDR1 reads SQVTM; CDR2 reads ANQGSEA. Here the CDR3 DNA reads TGCGGCGGGGGGGCCGGGGCCAACGTCCTGACTTTC. Its translation: CGGGAGANVLTF.

This clone came up a few times. The chain is built from TRBV5-4 and TRBJ1-5; 8 bases fit TRBD1. CDR3 size: 15 residues. J gave up 2 bases and V 5 bases, and 6 bases lay outside the gene matches. Per germline, CDR1 SGHNT and CDR2 YYREEE (reference sequence). The CDR3 nucleotides are TGTGCCAGCAGGAAGGACAGGGATGGCAATCAGCCCCAGCATTTT. As protein: CASRKDRDGNQPQHF.

The chain couples TRBV7-8 to TRBJ2-5; TRBD1 might be the D (6 bases). CDR3 length: 15 residues. The V end lost 0 bases, the J end lost 7 bases, and 15 bases lay between the germline ends. Germline CDR1 and CDR2: SGHVS and FQNEAQ. The CDR3 reads CASSLAGQREGTQYF. The CDR3 DNA reads TGTGCCAGCAGCTTAGCGGGACAACGAGAGGGGACCCAGTACTTC.

The chain is built from TRBV19 and TRBJ2-1; D is unresolved. Germline CDR1 reads LNHDA; CDR2 reads SQIVND (reference sequence). This CDR3 has 15 amino acids. Trimming pared 3 bases from V and 3 bases from J, leaving 12 bases between. In DNA, the CDR3 is TGTGCCAGTAGTATCTGGTCCAGCAACTACAATGAGCAGTTCTTC. Its translation: CASSIWSSNYNEQFF.

The chain joins TRBV19 to TRBJ1-5; maybe TRBD1 (6 bases). The length of the CDR3 is 16 residues. The V end was cut by 5 bases, the J end by 0 bases, with 14 bases between. Germline CDR1 and CDR2: LNHDA and SQIVND (reference sequence). DNA for the CDR3: TGTGCCAGTAGTTTCCGGACAGCTTATAGCAATCAGCCCCAGCATTTT. It encodes CASSFRTAYSNQPQHF. Using reference TRBV19 and TRBJ1-5 for the parts outside the CDR3, the full variable domain is DGGITQSPKYLFRKEGQNVTLSCEQNLNHDAMYWYRQDPGQGLRLIYYSQIVNDFQKGDIAEGYSVSREKKESFPLTVTSAQKNPTAFYLCASSFRTAYSNQPQHFGDGTRLSIL.

J is TRBJ2-3 and V is TRBV4-2; the match to TRBD1 covers 12 bases. Germline V gene sequence: CDR1 LGHNA, CDR2 YNFKEQ. CDR3 length: 18 amino acids. V lost 2 bases and J lost 2; bases outside the gene matches: 8. CDR3 region: CASSQTGTGGRYTDTQYF. Written as DNA, the CDR3 is TGTGCCAGCAGCCAAACCGGGACAGGGGGCCGATACACAGATACGCAGTATTTT.

This chain uses TRBV5-6 with TRBJ1-2, with a weak D call TRBD1 (6 bases). V was shortened by 4 bases and J by 5 bases, with 12 bases between the two germline ends. The CDR3 length is 13 residues. Germline V CDR1 and CDR2: SGHDT, YYEEEE. The CDR3 nucleotides are TGTGCCAGCAGCGAAGACAGGCTATATGGCTACACCTTC. This encodes CASSEDRLYGYTF.

The table lists this clone with a few counts. The chain links TRBV6-5 to TRBJ1-2; the D gene is possibly TRBD1 (5 bases). The germline V gene has CDR1 MNHEY and CDR2 SVGAGI. The CDR3 sequence is 14 residues long. With 0 bases removed from V and 6 bases from J, the gap between germline ends came to 11 bases. The CDR3 nucleotides read TGTGCCAGCAGTTACTCAGCAGGGTTCGATGGCTACACCTTC. Translating gives CASSYSAGFDGYTF.

In this sample, this clone turned up a few times. The chain couples TRBV7-9 to TRBJ2-5; D gene unclear. V was cut by 6 bases and J by 2 bases, with 7 bases left in between. This CDR3 has 12 amino acids. Germline assignment: CDR1 SEHNR and CDR2 FQNEAQ (reference sequence). CDR3 residues: CASRKRQETQYF. As DNA, the CDR3 is TGTGCCAGCAGAAAACGACAAGAGACCCAGTACTTC.